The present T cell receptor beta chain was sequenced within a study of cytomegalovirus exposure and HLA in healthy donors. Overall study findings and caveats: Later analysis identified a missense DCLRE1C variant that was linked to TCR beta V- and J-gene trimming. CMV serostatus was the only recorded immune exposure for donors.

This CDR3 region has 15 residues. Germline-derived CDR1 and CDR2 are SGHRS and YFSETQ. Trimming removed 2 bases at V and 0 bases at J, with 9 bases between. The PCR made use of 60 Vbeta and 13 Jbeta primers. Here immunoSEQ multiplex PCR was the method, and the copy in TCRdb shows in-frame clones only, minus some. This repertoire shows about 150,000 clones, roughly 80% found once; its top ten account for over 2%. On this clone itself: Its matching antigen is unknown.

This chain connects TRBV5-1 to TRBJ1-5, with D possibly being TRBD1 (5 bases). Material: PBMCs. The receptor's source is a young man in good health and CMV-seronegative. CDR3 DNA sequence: TGCGCCAGCAGCTTAGACAGCTATAGCAATCAGCCCCAGCATTTT. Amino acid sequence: CASSLDSYSNQPQHF.